The 26 T cell receptor beta chains below all came from one sample that was sequenced in a study of cytomegalovirus exposure and HLA in healthy donors. The PCR made use of 60 Vbeta and 13 Jbeta primers. Some clones are missing from TCRdb's copy, which holds only in-frame ones; the method was immunoSEQ multiplex PCR. The data hold 200,000 to 300,000 clones, with just under 85% observed a single time. Sequences were obtained from PBMCs. The source is a middle-aged woman in good health and CMV-seropositive.

The chain couples TRBV19 to TRBJ2-1; D perhaps matches TRBD1 (6 bases). Germline values: CDR1 LNHDA, CDR2 SQIVND (reference sequence). Deletions cut 2 bases from V and 7 bases from J, with 12 bases between. The CDR3 covers 14 residues. This chain's CDR3 is CASSILQGSNEQFF. The CDR3 nucleotides read TGTGCCAGTAGTATACTTCAGGGGAGTAATGAGCAGTTCTTC. The variable domain in full, with the rest retrieved from reference TRBV19 and TRBJ2-1, is DGGITQSPKYLFRKEGQNVTLSCEQNLNHDAMYWYRQDPGQGLRLIYYSQIVNDFQKGDIAEGYSVSREKKESFPLTVTSAQKNPTAFYLCASSILQGSNEQFFGPGTRLTVL.

This clone was detected only once. The J gene is TRBJ2-1, the V gene TRBV5-1; no firm D call. The V gene's germline CDR1 is SGHRS and CDR2 YFSETQ. Deletions cut 2 bases from V and 5 bases from J, with 2 bases between. The CDR3 is 11 residues long. The CDR3 protein is CASSFDNEQFF. CDR3 in DNA: TGCGCCAGCAGCTTCGACAATGAGCAGTTCTTC.

The chain is built from TRBV5-8 and TRBJ1-2, with 12 bases identical to TRBD1. Germline V gene lookup returns CDR1 SGHTS and CDR2 YDEGEE. The CDR3 spans 18 residues. V was clipped by 3 bases and J by 2 bases; unmatched bases: 11. The CDR3 region has the DNA TGTGCCAGCAGCTCCCGGGACAGGGGGCCGGTCGAAAACTATGGCTACACCTTC. Protein sequence: CASSSRDRGPVENYGYTF.

The rearrangement links TRBV20-1 to TRBJ1-2, with D hard to call. Germline V gives CDR1 DFQATT, CDR2 SNEGSKA (reference sequence). The V and J ends lost 1 base and 8 bases respectively, with 5 bases between them. The CDR3 runs to 10 residues. CDR3 residues: CSARGSGYTF. The CDR3 region has the DNA TGCAGTGCTAGAGGTAGCGGCTACACCTTC.

The chain joins TRBV30 to TRBJ2-7, with TRBD1 identical over 7 bases. Trimming removed 4 bases from V and 6 bases from J; junction bases left unmatched: 6. The germline CDR1 and CDR2 sequences are GTSNPN and SVGIG (reference sequence). This CDR3 comprises 12 residues. The DNA for the CDR3 is TGTGCCTGGAACGGGAACAGGGGCGAGCAGTACTTC. Translation gives CAWNGNRGEQYF. Complete variable domain (other parts from reference TRBV30 and TRBJ2-7): SQTIHQWPATLVQPVGSPLSLECTVEGTSNPNLYWYRQAAGRGLQLLFYSVGIGQISSEVPQNLSASRPQDRQFILSSKKLLLSDSGFYLCAWNGNRGEQYFGPGTRLTVT.

The chain is built from TRBV5-1 and TRBJ1-2; unclear D gene. CDR3 size: 14 residues. V was pared by 4 bases and J by 7 bases, with 17 bases between. The V gene's germline CDR1 is SGHRS and CDR2 YFSETQ. CDR3 sequence reads: CASSLSGPTGGYTF. The CDR3 DNA reads as TGCGCCAGCAGCCTAAGCGGACCGACGGGTGGCTACACCTTC.

To note about this clone: Germline and junction disagree at one end, which may indicate a read error. CDR3 in DNA: TGTGCCAGCGGCTTAGAAAGGAGGAGGATCTACACCTTC. This translates into CASGLERRRIYTF. This chain uses TRBV7-2 with TRBJ1-2, with D uncertain. The V gene's germline CDR1 is SGHTA and CDR2 FQGNSA. This CDR3 comprises 13 residues.

The genes are TRBV7-2 and TRBJ1-1; a weak D match, TRBD1 (5 bases). The CDR3 sequence is 12 residues long. V was cut by 3 bases and J by 10 bases, with 12 bases left in between. Germline loops: CDR1 SGHTA, CDR2 FQGNSA. The CDR3 is CASSFSGGSAFF. Written as DNA, the CDR3 is TGTGCCAGCAGCTTCTCGGGGGGTTCAGCTTTCTTT.

This chain uses TRBV10-3 with TRBJ2-3; 9 bases align to TRBD1. The CDR3 spans 15 residues. V lost 7 bases, J lost 2 bases, and 7 bases stayed unmatched. Germline CDR1 reads ENHRY; CDR2 reads SYGVKD. The CDR3 DNA follows: TGTGCCATCATTCGGACAGGGGCGATCACAGATACGCAGTATTTT. It yields the protein CAIIRTGAITDTQYF.

CDR3 nucleotides: TGTGCCAGCAGTTTATGGGGGGGCGAGCAGTACTTC. It yields the protein CASSLWGGEQYF. The V gene is TRBV27, the J gene TRBJ2-5; 7 bases match TRBD2. Matching the DNA end better, TRBJ2-7 makes the J call doubtful. Germline CDR1 is MNHEY and CDR2 is SMNVEV (reference sequence). CDR3 size: 12 residues.

V usage is TRBV5-1 and J usage is TRBJ1-1, with a tentative D call TRBD1 (5 bases). The V end was cut by 0 bases, the J end by 1 base, with 10 bases between. This CDR3 has 15 residues. Germline lookup yields CDR1 SGHRS and CDR2 YFSETQ. Written as DNA, the CDR3 is TGCGCCAGCAGCTTGGAAGGACAAAAGAACACTGAAGCTTTCTTT. Translated: CASSLEGQKNTEAFF.

V and J are TRBV18 and TRBJ1-1, with D perhaps matching TRBD1 (5 bases). CDR1 KGHSH and CDR2 LQKENI come from the germline V gene. The length of the CDR3 is 15 residues. Trimming removed 3 bases at V and 5 bases at J, with 16 bases between. The CDR3 spells CASSPEEGSITEAFF. In DNA form, the CDR3 reads TGTGCCAGCTCACCGGAGGAGGGGTCGATTACTGAAGCTTTCTTT.

This clone has a single count. The chain recombines TRBV6-1 with TRBJ1-3; TRBD1 matches 7 bases. Looked up from germline, CDR1 is MNHNS and CDR2 is SASEGT. The CDR3 extends over 15 amino acids. The junction had 10 bases not matched to a gene; V was cut back by 7 bases and J by 4 bases. CDR3 sequence reads: CASTQDRVTGNTIYF. DNA of the CDR3: TGTGCCAGCACTCAAGACAGGGTAACCGGAAACACCATATATTTT.

This rearrangement joins TRBV12-5 to TRBJ2-3; TRBD1 agrees at 9 bases. Trimming took 1 base from V and 3 from J; bases not matched to a gene: 11. CDR1 is LGHNT, CDR2 FRNRAP, per germline. The CDR3 length is 18 residues. Written as DNA, the CDR3 is TGTGCTAGTGGTTTGGGAGGACAGGGGAGTATTATAACAGATACGCAGTATTTT. Amino acid sequence: CASGLGGQGSIITDTQYF.

This sequence joins TRBV18 and TRBJ2-3; 7 nucleotides match TRBD1. The CDR3 has 15 residues. The V and J ends lost 3 bases and 2 bases, in that order; junction bases with no gene match: 5. Germline-derived CDR1 and CDR2 are KGHSH and LQKENI. CDR3 DNA: TGTGCCAGCTCACCCGTACAGGGGTTCACAGATACGCAGTATTTT. It codes for CASSPVQGFTDTQYF.

The chain carries TRBV4-2 and TRBJ2-7; possibly TRBD1 for D (5 bases). Germline V gene lookup returns CDR1 LGHNA and CDR2 YNFKEQ. This CDR3 has 16 residues. Trimming shortened V by 5 bases and J by 5 bases, and 22 bases separated the two germline ends. This chain's CDR3 is CASSASSDSLRDEQYF. In nucleotides, the CDR3 is TGTGCCAGCAGCGCTAGTTCCGACTCACTCAGGGACGAGCAGTACTTC.

With regard to this clone: The sample holds other DNA sequences that translate to the same CDR3. The chain links TRBV4-3 to TRBJ2-2, with a weak D call TRBD2 (5 bases). The CDR3 consists of 15 residues. Germline V gives CDR1 LGHNA, CDR2 YSLEER. Trimming stripped 3 bases from V and 5 bases from J, with 13 bases between. CDR3 loop: CASSQEVGETGELFF. CDR3 nucleotide sequence: TGCGCCAGCAGCCAGGAGGTCGGAGAAACCGGGGAGCTGTTTTTT.

The rearrangement joins TRBV28 to TRBJ1-1; 7 positions match TRBD1. CDR1 and CDR2 (germline): MDHEN, SYDVKM. There are 13 residues in the CDR3. This CDR3 is CASLGGVRTEAFF. The CDR3 DNA follows: TGTGCTTCCTTAGGGGGCGTTCGCACTGAAGCTTTCTTT.

The chain links TRBV6-4 to TRBJ2-1, with 10 nucleotides matching TRBD2. CDR3 length: 18 amino acids. The ends lost 10 bases at V and 1 base at J; junction bases unmatched: 16. Germline V gene lookup returns CDR1 MRHNA and CDR2 SNTAGT. The CDR3 region has the DNA TGTGCCAAAGTCGAAGGGGCGACAGCGGGAGGGTCCTACAATGAGCAGTTCTTC. Amino acid sequence: CAKVEGATAGGSYNEQFF.

The chain combines TRBV5-1 with TRBJ2-5; TRBD2 aligns across 7 bases. With 4 bases clipped from V and 5 bases from J, the junction kept 11 bases outside the gene matches. CDR1 is SGHRS and CDR2 is YFSETQ in the germline V gene. The CDR3 has 15 residues. The CDR3 DNA sequence: TGCGCCAGCAGCCGATCCGGGGGGAACTGGGAGACCCAGTACTTC. Protein sequence: CASSRSGGNWETQYF.

V is TRBV7-9 and J is TRBJ1-3; D not certain. The germline CDR1 and CDR2 sequences are SEHNR and FQNEAQ (reference sequence). The V gene lost 8 bases and the J gene lost 0 bases, with 14 bases spanning the gap. There are 15 residues in the CDR3. CDR3 nucleotides: TGTGCCAGCTCCCGGGAAACCGTCTCTGGAAACACCATATATTTT. Translated: CASSRETVSGNTIYF.

This sequence joins TRBV13 and TRBJ2-1; D not resolved. The CDR3 extends over 13 amino acids. V lost 5 bases to trimming and J lost 8 bases, with 13 bases between them. CDR1 and CDR2 from the germline V gene are PRHDT and FYEKMQ (reference sequence). The CDR3 DNA sequence: TGTGCCAGCAGCCCCTCCCCGTCTCATGAGCAGTTCTTC. Translated, it gives CASSPSPSHEQFF.

This clone occurred once. V usage is TRBV28 and J usage is TRBJ2-1, with 11 bases fitting TRBD2. Losses at the gene ends were 6 bases for V and 8 bases for J; bases not matched to a gene: 6. Germline loops: CDR1 MDHEN, CDR2 SYDVKM. The CDR3 sequence is 14 residues long. CDR3: CASRTSGSFHEQFF. The CDR3 nucleotides are TGTGCCAGCAGAACTAGCGGGAGCTTCCATGAGCAGTTCTTC. The variable domain in full, completed from reference TRBV28 and TRBJ2-1, reads DVKVTQSSRYLVKRTGEKVFLECVQDMDHENMFWYRQDPGLGLRLIYFSYDVKMKEKGDIPEGYSVSREKKERFSLILESASTNQTSMYLCASRTSGSFHEQFFGPGTRLTVL.

In its sample, this clone was seen a few times. The CDR3, as DNA: TGCAGCGTCGAACAGGGTTCTAACTATGGCTACACCTTC. Amino acids: CSVEQGSNYGYTF. The genes are TRBV29-1 and TRBJ1-2, with D perhaps TRBD1 (6 bases). Germline-derived CDR1 and CDR2 are SQVTM and ANQGSEA. This CDR3 has 13 residues. V shed 6 bases and J shed 0 bases, with 11 bases lying between them. Variable domain in full (rest from reference TRBV29-1 and TRBJ1-2): SAVISQKPSRDICQRGTSLTIQCQVDSQVTMMFWYRQQPGQSLTLIATANQGSEATYESGFVIDKFPISRPNLTFSTLTVSNMSPEDSSIYLCSVEQGSNYGYTFGSGTRLTVV.

The chain employs TRBV30 and TRBJ2-1, with 7 nucleotides matching TRBD2. The ends lost 4 bases at V and 1 base at J; junction bases unmatched: 16. CDR1 GTSNPN and CDR2 SVGIG come from the germline V gene (reference sequence). The CDR3 length is 18 residues. The CDR3 sequence: CAWIPYRQGGMSYNEQFF. For the CDR3, the DNA is TGTGCCTGGATCCCCTACCGGCAGGGAGGGATGTCCTACAATGAGCAGTTCTTC.

The V gene is TRBV7-9, the J gene TRBJ2-7; D perhaps matches TRBD2 (5 bases). The CDR3 is made up of 14 amino acids. The germline gives CDR1 SEHNR, CDR2 FQNEAQ (reference sequence). V lost 1 base and J lost 9, with 16 bases in between. The CDR3 DNA sequence: TGTGCCAGCAGCTTAGAAGGACTCGCGGCGAGGCAGTACTTC. Translated: CASSLEGLAARQYF.